This entry is about one T cell receptor (beta chain). Its cognate antigen is unknown. TCRdb's copy holds only in-frame clones and misses some; the assay was immunoSEQ multiplex PCR. Of some 350,000 clones listed, more than 75% are singletons. This specimen comes from a study of Ad26.COV2.S vaccination and SARS-CoV-2 variants. Study observations and caveats: Measurements of TCR breadth and depth may have given underestimates of the total T cell responses. For non-spike TCRs, breadth in vaccine recipients resembled that in placebo recipients.

Described treatment: around 19 received Ad26.COV2.S at low or high dose, single or two shots; about five received placebo; per-sample allocation not given. The investigators took samples on day 63 after the first vaccine or placebo injection. Germline V lookup: CDR1 SGHTA, CDR2 FQGNSA. The CDR3 is 17 residues long. V was pared by 6 bases and J by 2 bases, with 7 bases of the junction left unmatched. The chain employs TRBV7-2 and TRBJ2-2; TRBD1 aligns across 12 bases. This TCR derives from a person aged 18-65 years who received the Ad26.COV2.S COVID-19 vaccine or a placebo. Sequences were derived from peripheral blood, sampled in a trial of Ad26.COV2.S vaccine versus placebo. For the CDR3, the DNA is TGTGCCAGCAGGTGGGGGACAGGGGGCGCTAACACCGGGGAGCTGTTTTTT. Protein sequence: CASRWGTGGANTGELFF.